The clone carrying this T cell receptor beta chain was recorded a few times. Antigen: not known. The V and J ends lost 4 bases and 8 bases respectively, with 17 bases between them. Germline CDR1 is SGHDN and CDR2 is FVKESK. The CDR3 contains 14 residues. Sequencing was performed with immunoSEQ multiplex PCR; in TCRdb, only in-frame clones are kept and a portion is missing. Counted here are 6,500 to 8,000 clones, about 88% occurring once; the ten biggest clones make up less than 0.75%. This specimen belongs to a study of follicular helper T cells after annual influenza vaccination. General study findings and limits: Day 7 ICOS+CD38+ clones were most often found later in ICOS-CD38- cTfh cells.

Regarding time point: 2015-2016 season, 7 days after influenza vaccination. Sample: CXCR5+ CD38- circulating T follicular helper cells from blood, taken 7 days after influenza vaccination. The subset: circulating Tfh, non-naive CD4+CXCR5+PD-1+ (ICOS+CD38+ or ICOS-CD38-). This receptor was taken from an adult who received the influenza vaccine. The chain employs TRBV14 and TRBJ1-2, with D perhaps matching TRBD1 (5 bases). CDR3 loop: CASSPGGAPSGYTF. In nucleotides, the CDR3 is TGTGCCAGCAGCCCTGGGGGAGCCCCCTCGGGCTACACCTTC.